This passage covers 27 T cell receptor beta chains from one sample sequenced in a study of spatial heterogeneity in lung cancer (dated by TCRdb to between 2018 and 2020). Paper-wide results and their limitations: The tumor nonsynonymous mutation count correlated with the number of expanded alpha and beta TCRs within the tumor.

This specimen's time point label, per the study, means: sample taken at primary tumor resection. Library prep was done by 5' RACE. Sequenced on a NextSeq 500. TCRdb trimmed public reads at Q25 via fastp, called clones via MiXCR and kept in-frame beta chains. All rows with the same CDR3 protein become a single entry with the most common DNA and genes. The sample has 15,000 to 20,000 distinct CDR3 sequences on record, 5% to 7.5% of them singletons. The ten largest clonotypes hold 6.8% of the sample. These receptors lack a known antigen. Sequenced material: lung tumor tissue, taken at surgery. The receptors stem from a male donor with early-stage non-small cell lung cancer.

This clonotype was observed at least ten times. This beta chain is an unintended read in a library built for alpha chains; its size means little. The rearrangement links TRBV2 to TRBJ1-2, with D maybe TRBD1 (5 bases). Germline CDR1 is SNHLY and CDR2 is FYNNEI. The germline V and J ends were trimmed by 6 bases and 1 base, with 15 bases remaining between them. The CDR3 is 15 amino acids. The CDR3 loop reads CASRESGNYNYGYTF. CDR3 coding DNA: TGTGCCAGCAGAGAGTCAGGGAACTATAACTATGGCTACACCTTC.

By sample share, this clonotype is medium-sized. With the library built for alpha chains, this beta chain is off target and its frequency is not meaningful. The J gene is TRBJ2-7, the V gene TRBV7-9; 11 bases map to TRBD1. Germline values: CDR1 SEHNR, CDR2 FQNEAQ (reference sequence). The CDR3 runs to 17 residues. V shed 2 bases and J 1 base; nucleotides not matched to a gene: 7. CDR3 DNA sequence: TGTGCCAGCAGCTTAATCGGACAGGGGGCCCGGTCCTACGAGCAGTACTTC. This encodes CASSLIGQGARSYEQYF.

This clonotype has a count of ten or more. This beta chain was picked up by a library intended for alpha chains and is off target, so its count carries little meaning. This sequence joins TRBV6-1 and TRBJ2-6; D gene ambiguous. This CDR3 is built from 14 residues. The ends were cut back, 6 bases at V and 4 bases at J, with 10 bases in the middle. Germline CDR1 MNHNS, CDR2 SASEGT. The CDR3 spells CASRWAHGANVLTF. As DNA, the CDR3 is TGTGCCAGCAGATGGGCGCACGGGGCCAACGTCCTGACTTTC.

Concerning this clonotype itself: This beta chain is a stray sequence in a library constructed for alpha chains; its clone size is not meaningful. The chain employs TRBV9 and TRBJ2-1; unclear D gene. V was cut by 5 bases and J by 8 bases, with 5 bases left in between. This CDR3 has 10 amino acids. Germline lookup yields CDR1 SGDLS and CDR2 YYNGEE. CDR3 sequence reads: CASRLDEQFF. In nucleotides, the CDR3 is TGTGCCAGCAGACTCGATGAGCAGTTCTTC.

This clonotype has a count of ten or more. A library made for alpha chains picked up this beta chain off target, so its size means little. The chain employs TRBV6-1 and TRBJ1-2; D gene uncertain. The V gene's germline CDR1 is MNHNS and CDR2 SASEGT. V was clipped by 2 bases and J by 8 bases, with 15 bases between them. The CDR3 contains 14 residues. The CDR3 nucleotides are TGTGCCAGCAGTGAATGGTTGGATACGGGCGGCTACACCTTC. This sequence encodes CASSEWLDTGGYTF.

The sample holds many counts of this clonotype. This beta chain was picked up by a library intended for alpha chains and is off target, so its count carries little meaning. The chain employs TRBV20-1 and TRBJ1-1, with no clear D. Per germline, CDR1 DFQATT and CDR2 SNEGSKA (reference sequence). Trimming left V 1 base short and J 3 bases short, with 12 bases between. The CDR3 is 14 amino acids. Written as DNA, the CDR3 is TGCAGTGCTAGAGGTGCTGGGGTGGACACTGAAGCTTTCTTT. It specifies CSARGAGVDTEAFF.

This clonotype was found many times. Being off target in a library aimed at alpha chains, this beta chain has a size of little meaning. The chain links TRBV20-1 to TRBJ2-3, with TRBD2 identical over 11 bases. Trimming at V came to 7 bases and at J to 3 bases, leaving 0 bases not matched to a gene. Germline values: CDR1 DFQATT, CDR2 SNEGSKA (reference sequence). CDR3 length equals 12 residues. This chain's CDR3 is CSGTSGTDTQYF. CDR3 DNA sequence: TGCAGTGGGACTAGCGGGACAGATACGCAGTATTTT.

For this clonotype: With the library built for alpha chains, this beta chain is off target and its frequency is not meaningful. The chain carries TRBV7-2 and TRBJ2-7; possibly TRBD2 for D (7 bases). Germline CDR1 reads SGHTA; CDR2 reads FQGNSA. CDR3 length equals 15 residues. V was trimmed by 6 bases and J by 0 bases, leaving 15 bases between them. The CDR3 nucleotides read TGTGCCAGCAGGGTCATGGGGGGGCCCTCCTACGAGCAGTACTTC. Residues: CASRVMGGPSYEQYF.

About this clonotype: As an off-target read in a library built for alpha chains, this beta chain has a frequency of little significance. The chain joins TRBV11-2 to TRBJ2-1; 12 bases map to TRBD2. CDR1 and CDR2 from the germline V gene are SGHAT and FQNNGV. The CDR3 has 15 amino acids. Trimming removed 4 bases from V and 8 bases from J; junction bases left unmatched: 6. This CDR3 reads CASSSRLAGVYEQFF. The DNA of the CDR3 is TGTGCCAGCAGCTCCCGACTAGCGGGAGTCTATGAGCAGTTCTTC.

This clonotype was observed at least ten times. In a library made to pick up alpha chains, this beta chain is a stray read with a size that means little. The rearrangement joins TRBV7-6 to TRBJ2-7, with 9 bases fitting TRBD2. V lost 2 bases, J lost 7 bases, and 9 bases stayed unmatched. Germline CDR1 is SGHVS and CDR2 is FNYEAQ. The CDR3 has 15 residues. The CDR3 bases are TGTGCCAGCAGCTTATGGAATAGCGGGGGCGGGGAGCAGTACTTC. This translates into CASSLWNSGGGEQYF.

This clonotype was detected ten times or more. With the library built for alpha chains, this beta chain is off target and its frequency is not meaningful. This chain links TRBV2 with TRBJ2-7; a possible D gene is TRBD1 (5 bases). This CDR3 comprises 12 residues. Germline V lookup: CDR1 SNHLY, CDR2 FYNNEI. Trimming cost V 7 bases and J 4 bases, with 11 bases left between them. CDR3 nucleotides: TGTGCCAGCATGGAGACAGTTTACGAGCAGTACTTC. Its translation: CASMETVYEQYF.

This clonotype was counted many times. A library made for alpha chains picked up this beta chain off target, so its size means little. V and J are TRBV7-9 and TRBJ1-6; D is uncertain. CDR1 is SEHNR, CDR2 FQNEAQ, per germline (reference sequence). Trimming took 1 base from V and 8 from J, leaving 9 bases between them. The CDR3 is 14 amino acids. DNA for the CDR3: TGTGCCAGCAGCTTAGGACAAGATCATTCACCCCTCCACTTT. Amino acid sequence: CASSLGQDHSPLHF.

At least ten counts were recorded for this clonotype. As an off-target read in a library built for alpha chains, this beta chain has a frequency of little significance. The J gene is TRBJ1-2, the V gene TRBV10-3, with a weak D call TRBD1 (5 bases). The CDR3 contains 13 residues. CDR1 is ENHRY, CDR2 SYGVKD, per germline. With 3 bases removed from V and 4 bases from J, the gap between germline ends came to 9 bases. CDR3 bases: TGTGCCATCAGTGAAGGCAGGGCCTATGGCTACACCTTC. Translated: CAISEGRAYGYTF.

This clonotype was seen only a few times. In a library made to pick up alpha chains, this beta chain is a stray read with a size that means little. The genes are TRBV7-8 and TRBJ2-3; 7 bases line up with TRBD2. The germline gives CDR1 SGHVS, CDR2 FQNEAQ. V dropped 5 bases and J dropped 5; count of bases not matched to a gene: 10. CDR3 length: 15 residues. CDR3: CASSKSGAALDTQYF. CDR3 bases: TGTGCCAGCAGCAAAAGCGGGGCCGCATTAGATACGCAGTATTTT.

This clonotype was counted at least ten times. This beta chain slipped into a library made for alpha chains as a stray read, so its size is not meaningful. The chain combines TRBV5-4 with TRBJ2-1; TRBD1 matches 8 bases. From germline, CDR1 is SGHNT and CDR2 YYREEE (reference sequence). V lost 0 bases to trimming and J lost 8 bases; unmatched junction nucleotides: 10. The CDR3 covers 16 residues. The CDR3 nucleotides are TGTGCCAGCAGCTTGGCCGTACAGGGGGGTTTCGATGAGCAGTTCTTC. Its protein is CASSLAVQGGFDEQFF.

The sample holds many counts of this clonotype. This beta chain came through as a stray read in a library set up for alpha chains, and its size says little. The V call is TRBV4-1, the J call TRBJ1-5; 8 bases line up with TRBD1. J gave up 4 bases and V 1 base, and 0 bases lay outside the gene matches. From germline, CDR1 is MGHRA and CDR2 YSYEKL. The CDR3 sequence is 14 residues long. The CDR3 loop is CASSQGQGNQPQHF. DNA for the CDR3: TGCGCCAGCAGCCAAGGACAGGGGAATCAGCCCCAGCATTTT.

There are many counts of this clonotype. In a library made to pick up alpha chains, this beta chain is a stray read with a size that means little. The chain has TRBV7-9 and TRBJ1-2; D is perhaps TRBD1 (6 bases). The CDR3 is 14 amino acids. V was clipped by 3 bases and J by 5 bases, with 13 bases between them. The V gene's germline CDR1 is SEHNR and CDR2 FQNEAQ (reference sequence). The DNA of the CDR3 is TGTGCCAGCAGCTTTAGGCAGGGGATATATGGCTACACCTTC. Translation gives CASSFRQGIYGYTF. The variable domain in full, completed from reference TRBV7-9 and TRBJ1-2, reads DTGVSQNPRHKITKRGQNVTFRCDPISEHNRLYWYRQTLGQGPEFLTYFQNEAQLEKSRLLSDRFSAERPKGSFSTLEIQRTEQGDSAMYLCASSFRQGIYGYTFGSGTRLTVV.

This clonotype was seen repeatedly, ten times or more. This beta chain appears as a stray read in a library generated for alpha chains; its size is not informative. V and J are TRBV28 and TRBJ2-7; 8 positions agree with TRBD2. Germline V gives CDR1 MDHEN, CDR2 SYDVKM. J lost 0 bases, V lost 8 bases, and 6 bases had no gene match. This CDR3 comprises 14 residues. The CDR3 DNA reads as TGTGCCAGCGGCTCCGGGACTAGCTCCTACGAGCAGTACTTC. Translation gives CASGSGTSSYEQYF.

This clonotype appeared many times. Little can be read into the size of this beta chain, an off-target read in a library designed for alpha chains. The rearrangement uses TRBV7-2 and TRBJ2-3, with 11 positions matching TRBD2. Trimming cost V 3 bases and J 11 bases; bases outside gene matches: 13. The CDR3 has 16 amino acids. The germline V gene encodes CDR1 SGHTA and CDR2 FQGNSA. DNA of the CDR3: TGTGCCAGCAGCTTGGTAGCGGGAGGGGCCCCCAGGAGGCAGTATTTT. Its protein product is CASSLVAGGAPRRQYF.

This clonotype appeared many times. This beta chain is a stray read from a library made for alpha chains; its abundance is not meaningful. V is TRBV4-1 and J is TRBJ2-1; D is undetermined. The CDR3 runs 15 residues. The ends were cut back, 1 base at V and 2 bases at J, with 9 bases in the middle. The germline V gene encodes CDR1 MGHRA and CDR2 YSYEKL. DNA for the CDR3: TGCGCCAGCAGCCAAGGCCGGGCCACCTACAATGAGCAGTTCTTC. This encodes CASSQGRATYNEQFF.

As concerns this clonotype: The library was designed around alpha chains, so this beta chain is a stray read whose abundance carries little weight. This rearrangement joins TRBV4-1 to TRBJ1-2; no definite D call. The germline V and J ends were trimmed by 1 base and 0 bases, with 12 bases remaining between them. Germline V lookup: CDR1 MGHRA, CDR2 YSYEKL. CDR3 length: 16 residues. The CDR3 region is CASSQVMEKANYGYTF. In DNA, the CDR3 is TGCGCCAGCAGCCAAGTGATGGAGAAAGCTAACTATGGCTACACCTTC.

This clonotype was seen many times. Little can be read into the size of this beta chain, an off-target read in a library designed for alpha chains. The chain couples TRBV5-1 to TRBJ2-7; 8 nucleotides align to TRBD1. The V gene end was trimmed by 4 bases and the J gene end by 2 bases; junction bases not matched to a gene: 8. Germline V CDR1 and CDR2: SGHRS, YFSETQ. The CDR3 contains 15 residues. The chain's CDR3 is CASSKDRGPTYEQYF. CDR3 bases: TGCGCCAGCAGCAAAGACAGGGGACCTACCTACGAGCAGTACTTC.

The table lists this clonotype with many counts. The library was designed around alpha chains, so this beta chain is a stray read whose abundance carries little weight. CDR3 sequence: CATSDLTRNQPQHF. The CDR3 DNA follows: TGTGCCACCAGTGACCTGACTAGAAATCAGCCCCAGCATTTT. The rearrangement uses TRBV24-1 and TRBJ1-5; D unclear. The V end was cut by 4 bases, the J end by 4 bases, with 10 bases between. CDR1 and CDR2 from the germline V gene are KGHDR and SFDVKD. This CDR3 region has 14 residues.

This clonotype was seen many times. Being off target in a library aimed at alpha chains, this beta chain has a size of little meaning. This chain joins TRBV5-6 and TRBJ1-5; D possibly corresponds to TRBD1 (5 bases). Germline CDR1 SGHDT, CDR2 YYEEEE. The CDR3 is made up of 14 amino acids. V shed 4 bases and J shed 6 bases, with 14 bases lying between them. The CDR3 nucleotides are TGTGCCAGCAGCCTTTGGGGGGAAGGTCAGCCCCAGCATTTT. Translation gives CASSLWGEGQPQHF. The full variable domain, its missing parts supplied by reference TRBV5-6 and TRBJ1-5, is DAGVTQSPTHLIKTRGQQVTLRCSPKSGHDTVSWYQQALGQGPQFIFQYYEEEERQRGNFPDRFSGHQFPNYSSELNVNALLLGDSALYLCASSLWGEGQPQHFGDGTRLSIL.

This clonotype was counted many times. This beta chain was picked up by a library intended for alpha chains and is off target, so its count carries little meaning. V is TRBV6-5 and J is TRBJ2-3, with 7 bases that match TRBD2. The CDR3 totals 17 residues. The V gene's germline CDR1 is MNHEY and CDR2 SVGAGI. With V trimmed by 6 bases and J by 8 bases, 20 bases remained unmatched. The CDR3 here is CASSSGCGGLDGVTQYF. Written as DNA, the CDR3 is TGTGCCAGCAGCTCCGGGTGCGGGGGACTCGACGGAGTTACGCAGTATTTT.

This clonotype came up many times. Being off target in a library aimed at alpha chains, this beta chain has a size of little meaning. The rearrangement joins TRBV2 to TRBJ1-5; D gene ambiguous. The CDR3 runs 14 residues. The germline V gene encodes CDR1 SNHLY and CDR2 FYNNEI. Trimming shortened V by 0 bases and J by 7 bases, and 10 bases separated the two germline ends. The CDR3 loop is CASSEAGSSQPQHF. The CDR3 nucleotides are TGTGCCAGCAGTGAAGCGGGCTCTTCCCAGCCCCAGCATTTT.

This clonotype was counted many times. Being off target in a library aimed at alpha chains, this beta chain has a size of little meaning. CDR3 in amino acids: CSAIARALDTDTQYF. The CDR3 coding sequence is TGCAGTGCGATAGCTCGAGCCCTCGACACAGATACGCAGTATTTT. The rearrangement joins TRBV20-1 to TRBJ2-3, with unresolved D. Per the germline V gene, CDR1 is DFQATT and CDR2 is SNEGSKA (reference sequence). This CDR3 contains 15 residues. V was trimmed by 6 bases and J by 2 bases, leaving 18 bases between them.